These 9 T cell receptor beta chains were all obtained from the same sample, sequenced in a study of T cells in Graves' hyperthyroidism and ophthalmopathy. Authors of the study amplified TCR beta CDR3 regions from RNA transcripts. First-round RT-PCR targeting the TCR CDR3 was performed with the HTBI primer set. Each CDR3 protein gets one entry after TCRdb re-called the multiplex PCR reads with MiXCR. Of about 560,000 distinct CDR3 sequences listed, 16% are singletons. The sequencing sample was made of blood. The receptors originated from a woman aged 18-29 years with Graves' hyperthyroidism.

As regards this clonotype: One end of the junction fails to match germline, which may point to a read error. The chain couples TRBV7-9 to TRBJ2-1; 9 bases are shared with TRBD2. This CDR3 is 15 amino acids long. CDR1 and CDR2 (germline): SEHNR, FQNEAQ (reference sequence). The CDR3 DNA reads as TGCGCCAGCAGCCAAGGCGGGGGGGGGGGCAATGAGCAGTTCTTC. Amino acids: CASSQGGGGGNEQFF.

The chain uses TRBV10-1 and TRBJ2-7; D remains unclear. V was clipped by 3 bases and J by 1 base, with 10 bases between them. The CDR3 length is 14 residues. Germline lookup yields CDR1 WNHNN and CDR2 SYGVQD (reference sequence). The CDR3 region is CASSDSDISYEQYF. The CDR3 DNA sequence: TGCGCCAGCAGTGATTCCGACATTTCCTACGAGCAGTACTTC.

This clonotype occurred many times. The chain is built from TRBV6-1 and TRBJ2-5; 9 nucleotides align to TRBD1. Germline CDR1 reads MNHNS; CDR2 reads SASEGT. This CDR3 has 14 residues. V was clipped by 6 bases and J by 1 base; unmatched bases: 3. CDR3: CASRGQGPQETQYF. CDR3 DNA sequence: TGTGCCAGCAGGGGACAGGGACCCCAAGAGACCCAGTACTTC.

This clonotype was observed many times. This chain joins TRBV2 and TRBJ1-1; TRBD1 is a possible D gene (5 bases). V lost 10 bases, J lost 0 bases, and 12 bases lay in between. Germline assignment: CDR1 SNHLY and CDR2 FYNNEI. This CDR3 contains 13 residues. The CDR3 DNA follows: TGTGCCACGACTACAGGCATGAACACTGAAGCTTTCTTT. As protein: CATTTGMNTEAFF.

DNA for the CDR3: TGCAGCGTCAAGGGACGGGCTAAAAACATTCAGTACTTC. It specifies CSVKGRAKNIQYF. The chain combines TRBV29-1 with TRBJ2-4; tentatively, D is TRBD1 or TRBD2 (5 bases each). Germline CDR1 and CDR2: SQVTM and ANQGSEA. The ends were cut back, 6 bases at V and 4 bases at J, with 13 bases in the middle. This CDR3 contains 13 residues.

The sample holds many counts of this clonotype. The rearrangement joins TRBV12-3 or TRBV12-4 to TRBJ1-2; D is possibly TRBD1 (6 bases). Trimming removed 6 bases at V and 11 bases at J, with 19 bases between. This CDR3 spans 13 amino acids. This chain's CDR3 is CASSRVTGRDYTF. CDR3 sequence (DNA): TGTGCCAGCAGCCGTGTGACAGGTCGAGATTACACCTTC.

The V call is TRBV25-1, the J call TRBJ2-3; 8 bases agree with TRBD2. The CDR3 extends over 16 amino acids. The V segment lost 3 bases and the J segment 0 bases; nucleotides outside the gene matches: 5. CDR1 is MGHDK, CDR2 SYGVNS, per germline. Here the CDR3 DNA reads TGTGCCAGCAGTGATCTGACTAGCGAAAGCACAGATACGCAGTATTTT. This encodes CASSDLTSESTDTQYF. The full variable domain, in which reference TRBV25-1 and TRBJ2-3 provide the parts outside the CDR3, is EADIYQTPRYLVIGTGKKITLECSQTMGHDKMYWYQQDPGMELHLIHYSYGVNSTEKGDLSSESTVSRIRTEHFPLTLESARPSHTSQYLCASSDLTSESTDTQYFGPGTRLTVL.

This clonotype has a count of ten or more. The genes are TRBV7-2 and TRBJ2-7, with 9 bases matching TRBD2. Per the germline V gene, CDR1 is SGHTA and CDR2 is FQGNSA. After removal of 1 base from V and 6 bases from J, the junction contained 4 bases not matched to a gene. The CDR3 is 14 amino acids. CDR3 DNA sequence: TGTGCCAGCAGCTTAGGCGGGAGGGCCCCCGAGCAGTACTTC. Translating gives CASSLGGRAPEQYF.

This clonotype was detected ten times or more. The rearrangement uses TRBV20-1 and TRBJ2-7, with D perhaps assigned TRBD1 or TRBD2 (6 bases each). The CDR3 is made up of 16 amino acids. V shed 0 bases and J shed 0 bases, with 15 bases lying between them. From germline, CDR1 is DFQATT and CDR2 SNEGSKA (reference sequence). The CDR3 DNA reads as TGCAGTGCTAGAGATTACGGGGGCGACAGCTCCTACGAGCAGTACTTC. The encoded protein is CSARDYGGDSSYEQYF.